This TCR beta chain is from a study of HIV-infected patients and healthy controls. Germline CDR1 reads SGHDT; CDR2 reads YYEEEE. The CDR3 contains 15 residues. V lost 4 bases and J lost 3; bases outside the gene matches: 5. cDNA was made from 500 ng RNA using alpha and beta constant primers. Using multiplexing indices, alpha and beta chain libraries were generated apart by chain-specific third strand synthesis. TCRdb called the 5' RACE reads again in MiXCR, with one record for every CDR3 protein. The sample includes about 7,600 distinct CDR3 sequences, 8% to 10% of them seen just once. The repertoire came from unfractionated whole blood and reflected all unsorted peripheral T cells.

The clonotype was recovered from an adult with HIV infection. The sequencing here drew on blood, taken before antiretroviral therapy. The chain employs TRBV5-6 and TRBJ1-4, with 8 bases that match TRBD1. The CDR3 DNA reads as TGTGCCAGCAGCAAACAGGGGGGAGCTAATGAAAAACTGTTTTTT. This translates into CASSKQGGANEKLFF.